Following are 6 T cell receptor beta chains from one sample sequenced in a study of T cells after somatic rescue of genetic block. Clones were read by immunoSEQ multiplex PCR, and TCRdb kept only the in-frame ones, dropping some. The table lists 15,000 or so clones, about 70% of them singletons. The sequenced sample consisted of peripheral blood mononuclear cells (PBMCs). The source is a boy aged 10-17 years.

This chain joins TRBV21-1 and TRBJ1-2; the D call of TRBD1 is as the table states it, not checked on the DNA. TRBV21-1 is shown as a pseudogene. This CDR3 contains 14 residues. This chain's CDR3 is CASSEKRGKDGYTF. The CDR3 region has the DNA TGTGCCAGCAGCGAAAAGAGGGGGAAGGATGGCTACACCTTC.

V gene TRBV10-3 combines with J gene TRBJ2-1, with 8 bases fitting TRBD1. Germline CDR1 and CDR2: ENHRY and SYGVKD. V dropped 5 bases and J dropped 5; count of bases not matched to a gene: 11. The CDR3 consists of 16 residues. Here the CDR3 DNA reads TGTGCCATCAGTAACCTCGCCGGGACAGGAAACAATGAGCAGTTCTTC. Translated, it gives CAISNLAGTGNNEQFF.

The chain employs TRBV28 and TRBJ2-1, with TRBD2 matching 8 bases. CDR1 is MDHEN, CDR2 SYDVKM, per germline. Trimming removed 4 bases from V and 7 bases from J; junction bases left unmatched: 9. The CDR3 consists of 15 residues. CDR3 loop: CASSSLSGGPNEQFF. The DNA for the CDR3 is TGTGCCAGCAGTTCGTTGTCGGGAGGGCCTAATGAGCAGTTCTTC.

In this sample, this clone turned up a few times. This sequence joins TRBV27 and TRBJ1-1; no clear D gene. The CDR3 runs to 14 residues. Trimming took off 3 bases at V and 3 bases at J, with 11 bases between the two ends. Germline V gene data show CDR1 as MNHEY and CDR2 as SMNVEV (reference sequence). CDR3 sequence: CASSFFGRDTEAFF. CDR3 in DNA: TGTGCCAGCAGTTTCTTTGGGAGGGACACTGAAGCTTTCTTT.

This clone was detected only once. The V call is TRBV7-2, the J call TRBJ1-2; D gene uncertain. CDR3 length: 14 amino acids. V was clipped by 1 base and J by 4 bases, with 10 bases between them. Germline V gene sequence: CDR1 SGHTA, CDR2 FQGNSA. The CDR3 sequence is CASSLVGISYGYTF. CDR3 DNA: TGTGCCAGCAGCTTAGTGGGGATTAGCTATGGCTACACCTTC.

This chain connects TRBV18 to TRBJ2-2; 7 bases match TRBD2. This CDR3 contains 14 residues. Germline V CDR1 and CDR2: KGHSH, LQKENI. Trimming removed 4 bases from V and 5 bases from J; junction bases left unmatched: 4. The CDR3 sequence is CASSRSGGTGELFF. The CDR3 bases are TGTGCCAGCTCACGTTCCGGGGGGACCGGGGAGCTGTTTTTT. Full variable domain (remainder filled in from reference TRBV18 and TRBJ2-2): NAGVMQNPRHLVRRRGQEARLRCSPMKGHSHVYWYRQLPEEGLKFMVYLQKENIIDESGMPKERFSAEFPKEGPSILRIQQVVRGDSAAYFCASSRSGGTGELFFGEGSRLTVL.